This entry is about one TCR beta chain. Its antigen is still unknown. The sample is drawn from a study of T cell responses to AZD1222 COVID-19 vaccine. The germline V gene encodes CDR1 GTSNPN and CDR2 SVGIG (reference sequence). With V trimmed by 3 bases and J by 0 bases, 5 bases remained unmatched. The CDR3 totals 14 residues. Study-wide results and caveats: None of the repertoires were sampled until the peak T cell response had passed. Across spike, vaccine-associated CD4 TCRs were found, dominant at 160-218 and 743-854. Two AZD1222 doses significantly raised spike-specific TCR breadth and depth over controls.

Some clones are missing from TCRdb's copy, which holds only in-frame ones; the method was immunoSEQ multiplex PCR. The sample carries 100,000 to 140,000 clones, around nine tenths recorded once. The TCR originated in an adult who received the AZD1222 COVID-19 vaccine. V is TRBV30 and J is TRBJ2-7; TRBD2 aligns across 7 bases. Material: peripheral blood, obtained 28 days after the second AZD1222 dose. Here the CDR3 reads CAWSGGGVSYEQYF. The CDR3 DNA reads as TGTGCCTGGAGCGGGGGAGGGGTCTCCTACGAGCAGTACTTC.